The 17 T cell receptor beta chains below all came from one sample that was sequenced in a study of PD-L1 blockade in urothelial cancer (TCRdb year 2017). The time point label corresponds to: pretreatment peripheral blood. The method was the immunoSEQ multiplex PCR assay. TCRdb obtained this table from immuneACCESS and retained in-frame rearrangements with V and J assigned. These tables miss some clones; where compared with another copy, unresolved V genes account for less than half of the shortfall, and the remainder is unexplained. Across this sample there are about 52,000 clones, with about three quarters seen only once. The top ten constitute approximately 3.7% of the sample. The sample was PBMCs, taken around atezolizumab (anti-PD-L1) treatment. These receptors all stem from a man aged 65 to 85 with urothelial cancer.

The rearrangement links TRBV19 to TRBJ2-3, with 12 bases identical to TRBD2. This CDR3 has 17 residues. Looked up from germline, CDR1 is LNHDA and CDR2 is SQIVND (reference sequence). J lost 1 base, V lost 3 bases, and 5 bases had no gene match. The CDR3 spells CASSMRLAGVRTDTQYF. The CDR3 nucleotides read TGTGCCAGTAGTATGAGACTAGCGGGAGTGCGCACAGATACGCAGTATTTT.

DNA of the CDR3: TGTGCCAGCAGCTTTAGCGGGACAGCTGCAAGTGGCTACACCTTC. Translating it yields CASSFSGTAASGYTF. V gene TRBV7-9 combines with J gene TRBJ1-2; TRBD1 matches 7 bases. The junction had 11 bases not matched to a gene; V was cut back by 3 bases and J by 7 bases. From germline, CDR1 is SEHNR and CDR2 FQNEAQ (reference sequence). The CDR3 consists of 15 residues.

This rearrangement joins TRBV11-2 to TRBJ2-5, with 12 bases lining up with TRBD1. Trimming at V came to 5 bases and at J to 0 bases, leaving 10 bases not matched to a gene. Germline-derived CDR1 and CDR2 are SGHAT and FQNNGV. The CDR3 consists of 18 residues. The CDR3 coding sequence is TGTGCCAGCAGCAGGGGGACAGGGGGCGGACCCCACCAAGAGACCCAGTACTTC. The encoded protein is CASSRGTGGGPHQETQYF.

The rearrangement links TRBV14 to TRBJ2-5, with TRBD2 matching over 10 bases. CDR3 length: 15 amino acids. The germline gives CDR1 SGHDN, CDR2 FVKESK. The ends lost 4 bases at V and 4 bases at J; junction bases unmatched: 6. The CDR3 spells CASSPVAGGGETQYF. The CDR3 bases are TGTGCCAGCAGCCCAGTAGCGGGAGGAGGAGAGACCCAGTACTTC.

The chain employs TRBV7-9 and TRBJ1-6; 9 nucleotides align to TRBD1. The CDR3 extends over 14 amino acids. V gave up 3 bases and J gave up 7 bases; unmatched junction bases: 1. Germline CDR1 is SEHNR and CDR2 is FQNEAQ (reference sequence). The CDR3 is CASSLGTGNSPLHF. For the CDR3, the DNA is TGTGCCAGCAGCTTGGGGACAGGGAATTCACCCCTCCACTTT.

The rearrangement joins TRBV15 to TRBJ2-7; TRBD2 might be the D (5 bases). The CDR3 runs to 15 residues. Germline V gene sequence: CDR1 LNHNV, CDR2 YYDKDF (reference sequence). Trimming stripped 0 bases from V and 6 bases from J, with 15 bases between. The CDR3 coding sequence is TGTGCCACCAGCAGAGAAAAGAGGGCGACGTCCGAGCAGTACTTC. Protein sequence: CATSREKRATSEQYF.

A word on this clone: The same CDR3 is also encoded by other DNA sequences in this sample. The J gene is TRBJ1-6, the V gene TRBV28; TRBD1 is a possible D gene (5 bases). The CDR3 loop spans 16 amino acids. Germline V gene lookup returns CDR1 MDHEN and CDR2 SYDVKM. The V gene lost 4 bases and the J gene lost 4 bases, with 14 bases spanning the gap. The CDR3: CASSWSQGGYNSPLHF. As DNA, the CDR3 is TGTGCCAGCAGTTGGTCCCAGGGCGGTTATAATTCACCCCTCCACTTT. The full variable domain, completed using reference TRBV28 and TRBJ1-6, is DVKVTQSSRYLVKRTGEKVFLECVQDMDHENMFWYRQDPGLGLRLIYFSYDVKMKEKGDIPEGYSVSREKKERFSLILESASTNQTSMYLCASSWSQGGYNSPLHFGNGTRLTVT.

The chain employs TRBV19 and TRBJ2-1; 8 nucleotides align to TRBD2. CDR1 is LNHDA and CDR2 is SQIVND in the germline V gene (reference sequence). The junction had 4 bases not matched to a gene; V was cut back by 2 bases and J by 10 bases. This CDR3 is built from 13 residues. The CDR3 is CASSIRRLAEQFF. The DNA of the CDR3 is TGTGCCAGTAGTATAAGGAGACTAGCGGAGCAGTTCTTC.

This chain links TRBV4-2 with TRBJ2-7, with 8 bases fitting TRBD1. CDR1 is LGHNA and CDR2 is YNFKEQ in the germline V gene. The CDR3 extends over 18 amino acids. Trimming cost V 3 bases and J 2 bases; bases outside gene matches: 15. CDR3 coding DNA: TGTGCCAGCAGCCAGCAATCCCCCCGGACAGGGAATCCCTACGAGCAGTACTTC. Translation: CASSQQSPRTGNPYEQYF.

As concerns this clone: The junction departs from the called germline gene at one end, perhaps through a read error. The chain uses TRBV28 and TRBJ2-1, with 14 bases that match TRBD2. The CDR3 length is 14 residues. The germline gives CDR1 MDHEN, CDR2 SYDVKM. The DNA for the CDR3 is TGTGCCAGCAGTCTCGGCGGACTAGCGGGAGGTATGATCTTC. Translating gives CASSLGGLAGGMIF.

The CDR3 sequence: CASSVLEGGLRETQYF. In DNA form, the CDR3 reads TGTGCCAGCAGCGTATTAGAGGGAGGTCTGAGAGAGACCCAGTACTTC. The V gene is TRBV9, the J gene TRBJ2-5; tentatively, D is TRBD2 (6 bases). Germline lookup yields CDR1 SGDLS and CDR2 YYNGEE. Between the trimmed V and J ends, which lost 1 base and 4 bases, there was a span of 17 bases. The CDR3 length is 16 residues.

The V gene is TRBV9, the J gene TRBJ2-5; 8 bases fit TRBD2. The length of the CDR3 is 15 residues. V lost 4 bases, J lost 2 bases, and 7 bases stayed unmatched. The germline V gene has CDR1 SGDLS and CDR2 YYNGEE. The CDR3, as DNA: TGTGCCAGCAGCACCACGACTAGCGTGCAAGAGACCCAGTACTTC. It encodes CASSTTTSVQETQYF.

By sample fraction, this clone is medium-sized. The rearrangement uses TRBV19 and TRBJ1-1, with D maybe TRBD1 (5 bases). Trimming cost V 6 bases and J 8 bases, with 10 bases left between them. The CDR3 has 11 amino acids. The germline gives CDR1 LNHDA, CDR2 SQIVND (reference sequence). The CDR3 sequence: CASSRNREAFF. The CDR3 DNA reads as TGTGCCAGTAGCCGCAACAGGGAAGCTTTCTTT.

Of note for this clone: A much larger clonotype is one base distant, so this may be a read error. The rearrangement links TRBV4-1 to TRBJ2-1; 12 bases agree with TRBD2. Trimming removed 4 bases from V and 4 bases from J; junction bases left unmatched: 2. The CDR3 has 15 amino acids. From germline, CDR1 is MGHRA and CDR2 YSYEKL. CDR3 nucleotides: TGCGCCAGCAGCCGGACTAGCGGGGCTTACAATGAGCAGTTCTTC. Translation: CASSRTSGAYNEQFF.

The chain recombines TRBV9 with TRBJ2-2; D remains ambiguous. CDR1 SGDLS and CDR2 YYNGEE come from the germline V gene. The V and J ends lost 2 bases and 6 bases respectively, with 8 bases between them. The CDR3 is 13 residues long. CDR3 bases: TGTGCCAGCAGCGTCAGTGGGCCCGGGGAGCTGTTTTTT. This codes for CASSVSGPGELFF.

The chain combines TRBV27 with TRBJ1-2; 9 nucleotides line up with TRBD1. The CDR3 has 13 amino acids. Germline values: CDR1 MNHEY, CDR2 SMNVEV (reference sequence). V was clipped by 4 bases and J by 7 bases; unmatched bases: 4. As DNA, the CDR3 is TGTGCCAGCAGTTACGGACAGGGGCGTGGCTACACCTTC. Translation: CASSYGQGRGYTF.

The chain couples TRBV5-1 to TRBJ2-1, with 7 bases fitting TRBD1. Germline-derived CDR1 and CDR2 are SGHRS and YFSETQ. The CDR3 length is 14 residues. The V and J ends lost 4 bases and 5 bases, in that order; junction bases with no gene match: 6. The CDR3, as DNA: TGCGCCAGCAGCGAGGGGACAGTCAACAATGAGCAGTTCTTC. It is translated as CASSEGTVNNEQFF. The full variable domain, in which reference TRBV5-1 and TRBJ2-1 provide the parts outside the CDR3, is KAGVTQTPRYLIKTRGQQVTLSCSPISGHRSVSWYQQTPGQGLQFLFEYFSETQRNKGNFPGRFSGRQFSNSRSEMNVSTLELGDSALYLCASSEGTVNNEQFFGPGTRLTVL.